The 4 T cell receptor beta chains given below trace back to one sample, sequenced in a study of OX40 agonist ivuxolimab in advanced cancers. Generated by immunoSEQ multiplex PCR, the TCRdb table keeps only in-frame clones and is missing some. This table has tens of thousands of clones, approximately 85% appearing once. The material sequenced was CD4+ or CD8+ T cells sorted from blood, taken in a trial of the OX40 agonist ivuxolimab. These TCRs come from an adult with an advanced solid tumor such as melanoma, head and neck, liver or kidney cancer.

Notes on this clone: One end of the junction does not line up with germline, which may come from a read error. The V and J genes are TRBV11-2 and TRBJ2-1; a weak D match, TRBD1 (5 bases). This CDR3 spans 15 amino acids. Germline values: CDR1 SGHAT, CDR2 FQNNGV. The CDR3 is CASSLERGLRGEEFF. The CDR3 DNA follows: TGTGCCAGCAGCTTAGAACGTGGATTAAGGGGTGAGGAGTTCTTC.

In its sample, this clone was seen a few times. The gene calls are TRBV11-2 and TRBJ2-2; D unresolved. In germline, CDR1 is SGHAT, CDR2 FQNNGV. The V end lost 0 bases, the J end lost 6 bases, and 8 bases lay between the germline ends. The CDR3 spans 14 residues. Here the CDR3 DNA reads TGTGCCAGCAGCTTAGATAGATGGTCCGGGGAGCTGTTTTTT. Amino acid sequence: CASSLDRWSGELFF.

This chain connects TRBV5-1 to TRBJ1-6; a possible D gene is TRBD1 (5 bases). The V gene lost 1 base and the J gene lost 6 bases, with 14 bases spanning the gap. This CDR3 has 16 residues. The germline CDR1 and CDR2 sequences are SGHRS and YFSETQ. The CDR3 spells CASSLSGGRANSPLHF. The CDR3 nucleotides are TGCGCCAGCAGCTTGAGTGGGGGTAGGGCTAATTCACCCCTCCACTTT.

The chain couples TRBV6-6 to TRBJ2-3; 10 bases align to TRBD2. The CDR3 length is 14 residues. Germline V lookup: CDR1 MNHNY, CDR2 SVGAGI (reference sequence). With 7 bases clipped from V and 5 bases from J, the junction kept 6 bases outside the gene matches. The CDR3 sequence is CASNLLAGIDTQYF. For the CDR3, the DNA is TGTGCCAGCAACCTACTAGCGGGGATAGATACGCAGTATTTT.